The 26 T cell receptor beta chains given below trace back to one sample, sequenced in a study of shared clonotypes between healthy human individuals. Repertoires were generated with immunoSEQ multiplex PCR, while TCRdb's copy carries only in-frame clones and drops some. The sample has about 1.4 million clones, approximately 96% seen once. Material: naive CD4+ T cells sorted from blood. Subset reported: CD45RA+ positively selected. These receptors were taken from a man aged 30-40 years in good health.

The chain combines TRBV7-2 with TRBJ2-2; D gene unclear. Germline V gene sequence: CDR1 SGHTA, CDR2 FQGNSA. The CDR3 length is 16 residues. The V end was cut by 3 bases, the J end by 2 bases, with 13 bases between. Written as DNA, the CDR3 is TGTGCCAGCAGCTTTATTGCCCTTGCAAACACCGGGGAGCTGTTTTTT. It is translated as CASSFIALANTGELFF.

V and J are TRBV5-1 and TRBJ2-7; 8 bases map to TRBD2. The V and J ends lost 3 bases and 2 bases, in that order; junction bases with no gene match: 10. This CDR3 spans 16 amino acids. CDR1 is SGHRS, CDR2 YFSETQ, per germline. Here the CDR3 DNA reads TGCGCCAGCAGCTCCCCCGGGGCGGGAGGACCCTACGAGCAGTACTTC. This encodes CASSSPGAGGPYEQYF.

The J gene is TRBJ2-1, the V gene TRBV4-3; tentative D call: TRBD1 (6 bases). Deletions cut 2 bases from V and 7 bases from J, with 15 bases between. CDR3 length: 15 amino acids. Germline loops: CDR1 LGHNA, CDR2 YSLEER. The CDR3 region has the DNA TGCGCCAGCAGCCAACAGGGGATAACGCGGAATGAGCAGTTCTTC. Protein product: CASSQQGITRNEQFF.

The rearrangement uses TRBV30 and TRBJ2-7; 8 bases agree with TRBD1. Germline V gene lookup returns CDR1 GTSNPN and CDR2 SVGIG (reference sequence). J was trimmed by 3 bases and V by 6 bases; bases with no gene match: 7. This CDR3 is 13 amino acids long. This chain's CDR3 is CACRPGGNYEQYF. The CDR3 DNA follows: TGTGCCTGTAGGCCAGGGGGCAACTACGAGCAGTACTTC. Supplemented by reference TRBV30 and TRBJ2-7, the full variable domain reads SQTIHQWPATLVQPVGSPLSLECTVEGTSNPNLYWYRQAAGRGLQLLFYSVGIGQISSEVPQNLSASRPQDRQFILSSKKLLLSDSGFYLCACRPGGNYEQYFGPGTRLTVT.

A single count supports this clone. The chain links TRBV14 to TRBJ2-7; D gene unclear. Germline V gene sequence: CDR1 SGHDN, CDR2 FVKESK. The CDR3 consists of 14 residues. Between the trimmed V and J ends, which lost 0 bases and 6 bases, there was a span of 12 bases. CDR3 nucleotides: TGTGCCAGCAGCCAAGATCAGCTTGTTGGCGAGCAGTACTTC. Amino acid sequence: CASSQDQLVGEQYF. Full variable domain (rest looked up from reference TRBV14 and TRBJ2-7): EAGVTQFPSHSVIEKGQTVTLRCDPISGHDNLYWYRRVMGKEIKFLLHFVKESKQDESGMPNNRFLAERTGGTYSTLKVQPAELEDSGVYFCASSQDQLVGEQYFGPGTRLTVT.

The rearrangement links TRBV4-1 to TRBJ1-4; maybe TRBD1 (6 bases). Looked up from germline, CDR1 is MGHRA and CDR2 is YSYEKL. The V end lost 2 bases, the J end lost 4 bases, and 11 bases lay between the germline ends. The CDR3 has 15 residues. The CDR3 spells CASSQPGQVNEKLFF. The DNA for the CDR3 is TGCGCCAGCAGCCAACCGGGACAAGTTAATGAAAAACTGTTTTTT.

Note on this clone: Other DNA sequences in the sample encode the same CDR3. This chain links TRBV5-1 with TRBJ1-4, with TRBD1 identical over 9 bases. Germline CDR1 SGHRS, CDR2 YFSETQ. The CDR3 consists of 14 residues. V was pared by 4 bases and J by 5 bases, with 3 bases of the junction left unmatched. The CDR3 loop reads CASSPGQGNEKLFF. The CDR3 bases are TGCGCCAGCAGCCCGGGACAGGGAAATGAAAAACTGTTTTTT.

The chain carries TRBV6-6 and TRBJ2-3; 10 nucleotides match TRBD1. The germline CDR1 and CDR2 sequences are MNHNY and SVGAGI (reference sequence). J lost 5 bases, V lost 2 bases, and 4 bases had no gene match. This CDR3 has 15 residues. CDR3 coding DNA: TGTGCCAGCAGTTACCGGACAGGGGGGGGAGATACGCAGTATTTT. Amino acid sequence: CASSYRTGGGDTQYF.

This clone was observed a single time. V is TRBV6-1 and J is TRBJ2-1; tentatively, D is TRBD1 (6 bases). The length of the CDR3 is 12 residues. Germline values: CDR1 MNHNS, CDR2 SASEGT. The ends were cut back, 5 bases at V and 10 bases at J, with 12 bases in the middle. For the CDR3, the DNA is TGTGCCAGCAGTAAAAACAGGGAAGAGCAGTTCTTC. This translates into CASSKNREEQFF.

The V and J genes are TRBV10-3 and TRBJ2-3; 8 bases are a match to TRBD1. Unmatched junction bases numbered 5, after V lost 6 bases and J lost 3 bases. This CDR3 is built from 14 residues. Germline V lookup: CDR1 ENHRY, CDR2 SYGVKD. The CDR3 nucleotides are TGTGCCATCAGCGCAGGGGGCGCGACAGATACGCAGTATTTT. Protein sequence: CAISAGGATDTQYF.

This clone showed up just once. V gene TRBV11-2 combines with J gene TRBJ2-1; D is undetermined. The CDR3 is made up of 16 amino acids. The V gene's germline CDR1 is SGHAT and CDR2 FQNNGV. V lost 0 bases and J lost 3, with 12 bases in between. CDR3 nucleotide sequence: TGTGCCAGCAGCTTAGATCTGGATCCGGGCTACAATGAGCAGTTCTTC. Protein: CASSLDLDPGYNEQFF.

This clone showed up just once. The CDR3 bases are TGTGCCAGCAGCTCCTGGACTAGCGGGAGTAAAACCCAGTACTTC. Translation: CASSSWTSGSKTQYF. This chain joins TRBV7-3 and TRBJ2-5, with 13 bases matching TRBD2. CDR1 is SGHTA and CDR2 is FQGTGA in the germline V gene. V shed 4 bases, J shed 8 bases, and the junction held 7 bases outside the gene matches. The CDR3 runs 15 residues.

The rearrangement joins TRBV5-1 to TRBJ1-1; D is undetermined. The CDR3 is made up of 11 amino acids. V lost 5 bases and J 0 bases, leaving 2 bases between the germline ends. In germline, CDR1 is SGHRS, CDR2 YFSETQ. CDR3 protein: CASRVNTEAFF. The CDR3, as DNA: TGCGCCAGCAGGGTGAACACTGAAGCTTTCTTT.

The rearrangement uses TRBV5-1 and TRBJ1-4; D unresolved. The V gene lost 0 bases and the J gene lost 6 bases, with 9 bases spanning the gap. The germline gives CDR1 SGHRS, CDR2 YFSETQ. CDR3 length: 14 amino acids. This CDR3 is CASSLDSSDEKLFF. Written as DNA, the CDR3 is TGCGCCAGCAGCTTGGATAGCTCTGATGAAAAACTGTTTTTT.

The V call is TRBV10-3, the J call TRBJ1-1, with 7 nucleotides matching TRBD1. V lost 7 bases and J lost 1; bases outside the gene matches: 6. The germline CDR1 and CDR2 sequences are ENHRY and SYGVKD. The CDR3 loop spans 14 amino acids. The CDR3 spells CAINRQGPNTEAFF. As DNA, the CDR3 is TGTGCCATCAATCGACAGGGACCGAACACTGAAGCTTTCTTT.

V is TRBV9 and J is TRBJ2-7; tentatively, D is TRBD1 or TRBD2 (5 bases each). The ends were cut back, 4 bases at V and 11 bases at J, with 19 bases in the middle. The CDR3 length is 13 residues. Per germline, CDR1 SGDLS and CDR2 YYNGEE. CDR3 nucleotides: TGTGCCAGCAGCACCTGGCCCTGGGACCCCGAGTACTTC. Translated, it gives CASSTWPWDPEYF.

About this clone itself: This sample includes further DNA sequences coding for the same CDR3. This chain uses TRBV6-5 with TRBJ2-7; TRBD1 agrees at 7 bases. From germline, CDR1 is MNHEY and CDR2 SVGAGI. CDR3 length: 13 residues. With V trimmed by 0 bases and J by 6 bases, 2 bases remained unmatched. The CDR3 loop reads CASSYSRGLEQYF. The CDR3 DNA sequence: TGTGCCAGCAGTTACTCGAGGGGGCTCGAGCAGTACTTC.

This sequence joins TRBV4-1 and TRBJ1-1; no clear D gene. In germline, CDR1 is MGHRA, CDR2 YSYEKL. The CDR3 runs 15 residues. Trimming pared 1 base from V and 3 bases from J, leaving 12 bases between. The CDR3 DNA is TGCGCCAGCAGCCAAGTTACCCAGAGGGACACTGAAGCTTTCTTT. Its protein product is CASSQVTQRDTEAFF.

The table lists this clone with a few counts. V usage is TRBV18 and J usage is TRBJ2-2, with D uncertain. Trimming left V 6 bases short and J 2 bases short, with 13 bases between. Germline CDR1 and CDR2: KGHSH and LQKENI. There are 15 residues in the CDR3. Here the CDR3 reads CASSTIGPNTGELFF. In DNA form, the CDR3 reads TGTGCCAGCTCGACCATAGGACCTAACACCGGGGAGCTGTTTTTT.

V usage is TRBV2 and J usage is TRBJ1-2; perhaps TRBD1 as D (5 bases). Deletions cut 7 bases from V and 7 bases from J, with 13 bases between. This CDR3 contains 12 residues. Germline V gene lookup returns CDR1 SNHLY and CDR2 FYNNEI. CDR3 protein: CASTPGYFGYTF. The CDR3 DNA reads TGTGCCAGCACTCCAGGGTATTTTGGCTACACCTTC.

The V call is TRBV11-2, the J call TRBJ2-1; D is possibly TRBD2 (6 bases). Germline loops: CDR1 SGHAT, CDR2 FQNNGV. V lost 5 bases, J lost 15 bases, and 20 bases lay in between. This CDR3 comprises 13 residues. CDR3 region: CASSGSSKLALFF. The CDR3 DNA reads as TGTGCCAGCAGCGGAAGCTCGAAACTAGCATTGTTCTTC. Drawing the rest from reference TRBV11-2 and TRBJ2-1, the complete variable domain is EAGVAQSPRYKIIEKRQSVAFWCNPISGHATLYWYQQILGQGPKLLIQFQNNGVVDDSQLPKDRFSAERLKGVDSTLKIQPAKLEDSAVYLCASSGSSKLALFFGPGTRLTVL.

The V gene is TRBV27, the J gene TRBJ2-6; tentative D call: TRBD1 (6 bases). This CDR3 comprises 18 residues. From germline, CDR1 is MNHEY and CDR2 SMNVEV (reference sequence). V was shortened by 8 bases and J by 1 base, with 21 bases between the two germline ends. CDR3 in DNA: TGTGCCAGCTGCCGGATATTCGGGCAGGGGTCTGGGGCCAACGTCCTGACTTTC. Translated, it gives CASCRIFGQGSGANVLTF.

J is TRBJ2-7 and V is TRBV11-2; 8 bases fit TRBD2. Germline lookup yields CDR1 SGHAT and CDR2 FQNNGV. CDR3 length: 17 amino acids. V lost 4 bases to trimming and J lost 3 bases; unmatched junction nucleotides: 14. In DNA, the CDR3 is TGTGCCAGCAGCTCCGGAATCTCTAGCGGGTCTAGCTACGAGCAGTACTTC. Residues: CASSSGISSGSSYEQYF. The full variable domain, with the rest looked up from reference TRBV11-2 and TRBJ2-7, is EAGVAQSPRYKIIEKRQSVAFWCNPISGHATLYWYQQILGQGPKLLIQFQNNGVVDDSQLPKDRFSAERLKGVDSTLKIQPAKLEDSAVYLCASSSGISSGSSYEQYFGPGTRLTVT.

The sample holds one count of this clone. V gene TRBV7-9 combines with J gene TRBJ1-1; tentative D call: TRBD1 (5 bases). CDR1 SEHNR and CDR2 FQNEAQ come from the germline V gene (reference sequence). The germline V and J ends were trimmed by 2 bases and 0 bases, with 10 bases remaining between them. This CDR3 is 15 amino acids long. CDR3: CASSLYGTVNTEAFF. The CDR3 nucleotides read TGTGCCAGCAGCTTATATGGGACCGTGAACACTGAAGCTTTCTTT.

The chain employs TRBV7-6 and TRBJ2-1; 8 bases line up with TRBD2. Losses at the gene ends were 4 bases for V and 2 bases for J; bases not matched to a gene: 4. This CDR3 is built from 15 residues. Germline lookup yields CDR1 SGHVS and CDR2 FNYEAQ. In DNA, the CDR3 is TGTGCCAGCAGCTATTTAGCGGGGCCCTACAATGAGCAGTTCTTC. It specifies CASSYLAGPYNEQFF.

The chain combines TRBV4-1 with TRBJ2-3; 10 nucleotides align to TRBD2. The J segment lost 0 bases and the V segment lost 5 bases, leaving 14 bases of the junction unmatched. Germline values: CDR1 MGHRA, CDR2 YSYEKL. The CDR3 runs to 19 residues. DNA for the CDR3: TGCGCCAGCAGCTACTGGACTAGCGGAGGGAAAAGTAGCACAGATACGCAGTATTTT. Protein: CASSYWTSGGKSSTDTQYF.